This T cell receptor (beta chain) was recorded in a study of T cells in Graves' hyperthyroidism and ophthalmopathy. PBMCs were obtained from 10 ml fresh peripheral blood. This clonotype was detected many times. Amplified TCR beta CDR3 regions derived from RNA transcripts. In the first-round RT-PCR of the TCR CDR3, the HTBI primer set was used. MiXCR was run by TCRdb on the multiplex PCR reads, yielding one entry per CDR3 protein. The data show 500,000 to 800,000 distinct CDR3 sequences, approximately 14% seen once. The sequence was collected from a woman between 50 and 59 years old with Graves' ophthalmopathy. Material: blood.

The CDR3 DNA reads TGTGCCAGCAGCCCTGGACAGGGTCTGAACACCGGGGAGCTGTTTTTT. This sequence encodes CASSPGQGLNTGELFF. The rearrangement joins TRBV7-2 to TRBJ2-2; TRBD1 matches at 8 bases. This CDR3 has 16 amino acids. Trimming took 5 bases from V and 1 from J; bases not matched to a gene: 6. Germline CDR1 reads SGHTA; CDR2 reads FQGNSA.